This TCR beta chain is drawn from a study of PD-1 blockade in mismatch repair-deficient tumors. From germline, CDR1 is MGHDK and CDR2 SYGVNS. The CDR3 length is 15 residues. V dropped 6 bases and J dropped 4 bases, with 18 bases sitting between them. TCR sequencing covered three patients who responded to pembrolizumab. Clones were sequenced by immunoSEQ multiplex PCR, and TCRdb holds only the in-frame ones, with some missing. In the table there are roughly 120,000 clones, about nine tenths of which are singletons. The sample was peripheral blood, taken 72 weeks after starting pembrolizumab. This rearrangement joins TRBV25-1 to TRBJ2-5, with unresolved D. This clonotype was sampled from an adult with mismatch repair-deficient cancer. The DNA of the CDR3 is TGTGCCAGCAGCCCATCCCCACGACAACGAGAGACCCAGTACTTC. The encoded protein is CASSPSPRQRETQYF.